This T cell receptor (beta chain) was found in a study of blood T cell repertoires in COVID-19. Turning to the study itself: Samples of COVID-19 (acute and convalescent) were obtained from the United States, Italy and Spain. The analysed material was cDNA or gDNA that came from T cells, B-cell-depleted T cells, or PBMCs.

This clone showed up just a few times. Original processing notes: Quantification of nucleated cells was approximated via reference gene primer amplification. This table comes from immunoSEQ multiplex PCR, and its TCRdb copy is limited to in-frame clones, with some not included. The D gene and trimming were derived from the DNA, and the V and J assignments and clone size from that table. Here the sample spans about 220,000 clones, 80% being singletons. The length of the CDR3 is 16 residues. Germline V CDR1 and CDR2: KGHSH, LQKENI. V shed 0 bases and J 6 bases; nucleotides not matched to a gene: 5. V and J are TRBV18 and TRBJ2-1; 10 bases line up with TRBD2. Sequences were obtained from peripheral blood. The receptor's source is a human donor in a cohort sampled during active COVID-19. In DNA form, the CDR3 reads TGTGCCAGCTCACCACCGCCTAGCGGGGGTGCCAATGAGCAGTTCTTC. Translated: CASSPPPSGGANEQFF.